These 20 T cell receptor beta chains share one sample of origin, sequenced in a study of CD4 T cells in relation to SARS-CoV-2 and coronaviruses (dated by TCRdb to about 2021). The library was made by the immunoSEQ multiplex PCR assay. TCRdb took this table from immuneACCESS and kept in-frame rearrangements with V and J called. Such tables lack part of the clones; where checked against another copy, unresolved V genes explain under half of the gap, and the rest is unexplained. This sample is represented by 20,000 or so clones; around 78% of them were singletons. Of the sample, approximately 16% is held by the ten largest clones. No antigen is known for these receptors. CD4+ T cells from unexposed donors were collected before the COVID-19 pandemic (2011-2018). Following 10 days of culture, the EasySep CD4+ T cell isolation kit was used to isolate CD4+ T cells. Source material: CD4+ T cells from PBMCs, cultured in vitro. These receptors originate from a human donor in good health.

This clone was counted a few times. V and J are TRBV10-1 and TRBJ1-6; D remains unclear. CDR1 is WNHNN and CDR2 is SYGVQD in the germline V gene (reference sequence). The V gene lost 0 bases and the J gene lost 14 bases, with 8 bases spanning the gap. This CDR3 is 12 amino acids long. The CDR3 bases are TGCGCCAGCAGTGAGTCGGGAGGATCCCTCCACTTT. Translated: CASSESGGSLHF.

The chain employs TRBV14 and TRBJ1-1, with D unclear. Germline loops: CDR1 SGHDN, CDR2 FVKESK. The germline V and J ends were trimmed by 7 bases and 7 bases, with 16 bases remaining between them. The CDR3 runs to 13 residues. As DNA, the CDR3 is TGTGCCAGCACCCTTGGGCGTACGGGTGAAGCTTTCTTT. It yields the protein CASTLGRTGEAFF.

The chain uses TRBV3-1 (or the pseudogene TRBV3-2) and TRBJ1-1; D gene unclear. Germline CDR1 and CDR2: LGHDT and YNNKEL (reference sequence). The CDR3 has 14 residues. The ends were cut back, 1 base at V and 5 bases at J, with 11 bases in the middle. Here the CDR3 DNA reads TGTGCCAGCAGCCAAGCAGTCGGTGGGACTGAAGCTTTCTTT. Encoded protein: CASSQAVGGTEAFF.

The chain employs TRBV5-1 and TRBJ2-5, with unresolved D. The germline V gene has CDR1 SGHRS and CDR2 YFSETQ. The V end was cut by 0 bases, the J end by 5 bases, with 8 bases between. This CDR3 comprises 13 residues. CDR3 nucleotide sequence: TGCGCCAGCAGCTTGGAGGTGTCGGAGACCCAGTACTTC. This codes for CASSLEVSETQYF.

This chain links TRBV12-3 or TRBV12-4 with TRBJ1-5; D not resolved. This CDR3 has 12 amino acids. V lost 3 bases and J 5 bases, leaving 5 bases between the germline ends. CDR3 loop: CASSFGYQPQHF. CDR3 in DNA: TGTGCCAGCAGTTTTGGGTATCAGCCCCAGCATTTT.

The chain uses TRBV19 and TRBJ1-3, with a weak D call TRBD1 (6 bases). CDR1 is LNHDA, CDR2 SQIVND, per germline (reference sequence). Trimming took 5 bases from V and 0 from J, leaving 11 bases between them. The CDR3 totals 15 residues. The DNA of the CDR3 is TGTGCCAGTAGTTTTGGGACACTCTCTGGAAACACCATATATTTT. It specifies CASSFGTLSGNTIYF.

The chain couples TRBV5-1 to TRBJ2-7, with TRBD2 matching over 8 bases. The CDR3 is made up of 18 amino acids. Unmatched junction bases numbered 13, after V lost 0 bases and J lost 2 bases. CDR1 is SGHRS, CDR2 YFSETQ, per germline. In DNA form, the CDR3 reads TGCGCCAGCAGCTTGGCCACTTTTAGCGGGGAAATCCCCTACGAGCAGTACTTC. Its protein is CASSLATFSGEIPYEQYF.

The J gene is TRBJ2-7, the V gene TRBV5-6; 7 nucleotides match TRBD2. The CDR3 spans 16 residues. CDR1 and CDR2 from the germline V gene are SGHDT and YYEEEE. The V segment lost 3 bases and the J segment 4 bases; nucleotides outside the gene matches: 13. CDR3 sequence: CASSYDLPGGRYEQYF. CDR3 nucleotides: TGTGCCAGCAGCTACGACTTACCGGGGGGTAGATACGAGCAGTACTTC.

This rearrangement joins TRBV5-5 to TRBJ2-7, with 14 positions matching TRBD2. This CDR3 region has 15 residues. The germline gives CDR1 SGHKS, CDR2 YYEKEE (reference sequence). After removal of 4 bases from V and 12 bases from J, the junction contained 12 bases not matched to a gene. The CDR3 DNA reads as TGTGCCAGCAGCGGCCGACCGGGACTAGCGGGAGAACGGTACTTC. Amino acids: CASSGRPGLAGERYF.

The gene calls are TRBV5-6 and TRBJ1-1, with D tentatively TRBD1 (5 bases). The V gene's germline CDR1 is SGHDT and CDR2 YYEEEE. Trimming removed 2 bases at V and 10 bases at J, with 12 bases between. This CDR3 is built from 12 residues. For the CDR3, the DNA is TGTGCCAGCAGCTTACGGGGCATGGTAGCTTTCTTT. It encodes CASSLRGMVAFF.

The rearrangement joins TRBV27 to TRBJ1-2, with D possibly TRBD1 on 6 matching bases. CDR3 length: 14 amino acids. From germline, CDR1 is MNHEY and CDR2 SMNVEV (reference sequence). Trimming removed 3 bases at V and 8 bases at J, with 16 bases between. The chain's CDR3 is CASSFGGRGGGYTF. The DNA of the CDR3 is TGTGCCAGCAGTTTCGGAGGCAGGGGAGGCGGCTACACCTTC.

This clone was seen a handful of times. The rearrangement links TRBV6-5 to TRBJ1-5; 9 bases are a match to TRBD1. Germline V CDR1 and CDR2: MNHEY, SVGAGI. The CDR3 extends over 16 amino acids. The J segment lost 8 bases and the V segment lost 4 bases, leaving 12 bases of the junction unmatched. The CDR3 here is CASSSRQGDVSKPQHF. For the CDR3, the DNA is TGTGCCAGCAGTTCTCGACAGGGGGATGTATCGAAGCCCCAGCATTTT.

In its sample, this clone was seen once. V gene TRBV2 combines with J gene TRBJ2-5; 7 positions match TRBD1. This CDR3 comprises 17 residues. The V segment lost 6 bases and the J segment 3 bases; nucleotides outside the gene matches: 16. CDR1 and CDR2 from the germline V gene are SNHLY and FYNNEI. The DNA for the CDR3 is TGTGCCAGCAGGGCTCGCCTTATACAGGGGCTAAAAGAGACCCAGTACTTC. Protein product: CASRARLIQGLKETQYF.

The J gene is TRBJ2-2, the V gene TRBV6-5; tentative D call: TRBD1 (6 bases). V shed 5 bases and J shed 2 bases, with 12 bases lying between them. CDR1 MNHEY and CDR2 SVGAGI come from the germline V gene. The CDR3 covers 15 residues. In nucleotides, the CDR3 is TGTGCCAGCAGTCAGGGGTTTAGTAACACCGGGGAGCTGTTTTTT. Its protein product is CASSQGFSNTGELFF.

The genes are TRBV6-6 and TRBJ1-1; D not resolved. Germline V gene lookup returns CDR1 MNHNY and CDR2 SVGAGI (reference sequence). V lost 5 bases and J 1 base, leaving 11 bases between the germline ends. This CDR3 has 14 residues. CDR3 sequence: CASSPYSGNTEAFF. The CDR3 bases are TGTGCCAGCAGTCCGTACAGCGGGAACACTGAAGCTTTCTTT.

This clone was picked up a small number of times. The chain couples TRBV11-2 to TRBJ1-6; D perhaps matches TRBD1 (6 bases). V was trimmed by 5 bases and J by 5 bases, leaving 13 bases between them. CDR1 SGHAT and CDR2 FQNNGV come from the germline V gene. This CDR3 has 15 residues. The CDR3 sequence is CASSHGGGNNSPLHF. CDR3 DNA sequence: TGTGCCAGCAGCCACGGCGGGGGCAATAATTCACCCCTCCACTTT.

The CDR3 DNA reads TGTGCCTGGAGGAGAAGATTGACAGGGAGCTCCTATAATTCACCCCTCCACTTT. It codes for CAWRRRLTGSSYNSPLHF. This rearrangement joins TRBV30 to TRBJ1-6, with TRBD1 identical over 7 bases. The CDR3 sequence is 18 residues long. V trimming: 3 bases; J trimming: 0 bases; junction bases outside the gene matches: 11. CDR1 and CDR2 from the germline V gene are GTSNPN and SVGIG (reference sequence).

The rearrangement links TRBV19 to TRBJ1-1, with D perhaps matching TRBD1 (5 bases). Trimming removed 7 bases at V and 6 bases at J, with 21 bases between. There are 15 residues in the CDR3. Germline values: CDR1 LNHDA, CDR2 SQIVND (reference sequence). The CDR3 loop is CASKLQAGRGAEAFF. CDR3 coding DNA: TGTGCCAGTAAGTTGCAAGCGGGACGGGGAGCTGAAGCTTTCTTT.

This chain links TRBV19 with TRBJ2-6; tentative D call: TRBD1 (5 bases). CDR3 length equals 15 residues. Germline assignment: CDR1 LNHDA and CDR2 SQIVND (reference sequence). V shed 1 base and J shed 2 bases, with 6 bases lying between them. The CDR3 DNA sequence: TGTGCCAGTAGTATAGGGGGCGCTGGGGCCAACGTCCTGACTTTC. As protein: CASSIGGAGANVLTF.

This sequence joins TRBV19 and TRBJ1-5; 7 nucleotides agree with TRBD1. Losses at the gene ends were 10 bases for V and 3 bases for J; bases not matched to a gene: 9. Germline V gene data show CDR1 as LNHDA and CDR2 as SQIVND (reference sequence). CDR3 size: 14 residues. The CDR3 DNA reads TGTGCCACCCGACAGGGATCTTTCAATCAGCCCCAGCATTTT. It yields the protein CATRQGSFNQPQHF.